A selection of T cell receptor beta chains follows, all from one sample in a study of identical twins. TCRdb redid the calling of the 5' RACE reads with MiXCR, one entry per CDR3 protein. The table shows some 600,000 distinct CDR3 sequences, with just over 7% occurring only once. In addition, the sample was reused for a study of yellow fever vaccine responses in identical twins.

Sequenced material: PBMCs. The receptors derive from a woman younger than 30 in good health. Each CDR3 is given with its conserved first and last residue. D genes are given only for firm matches. Clone size is stated in some rows and not others, as once, few, many or a class when expanded.

size	V	D	J	DNA	CDR3
many	TRBV27	NA	TRBJ2-2	TGTGCCAGCAGTCCGAGTTTTGCCGAGGCCGGGGAGCTGTTTTTT	CASSPSFAEAGELFF
many	TRBV12-3/TRBV12-4	TRBD2	TRBJ2-4	TGTGCCAGCTCAAAGCGGGACCGAGCCAAAAACATTCAGTACTTC	CASSKRDRAKNIQYF
many	TRBV5-6	TRBD2	TRBJ2-3	TGTGCCAGCAACTACGTAGCGGGGAGCACAGATACGCAGTATTTT	CASNYVAGSTDTQYF
few	TRBV7-9	NA	TRBJ2-1	TGTGCCAGCAGCTTGGGTCAGGGGTCGGGCAATGAGCAGTTCTTC	CASSLGQGSGNEQFF
few	TRBV2	TRBD1	TRBJ2-7	TGTGCCAGCAGTGAGATTTTTGGGACAGGGACCTACGAGCAGTACTTC	CASSEIFGTGTYEQYF
few	TRBV7-9	NA	TRBJ2-7	TGTGCCAGCAGCTCAGAAAGAATTGCAAGAAGCTCCTACGAGCAGTACTTC	CASSSERIARSSYEQYF
few	TRBV20-1	NA	TRBJ2-5	TGCAGTGCTAGCGGCGCTAGCTTGTGGACCGAACAAGAGACCCAGTACTTC	CSASGASLWTEQETQYF
NA	TRBV12-3/TRBV12-4	NA	TRBJ2-5	TGTGCCAGCAGGTTGGCGGGGGCGAAAGAGACCCAGTACTTC	CASRLAGAKETQYF
many	TRBV28	NA	TRBJ1-5	TGTGCCAGCAGTTTATTGGGTTACGGCAATCAGCCCCAGCATTTT	CASSLLGYGNQPQHF
NA	TRBV12-3/TRBV12-4	TRBD1	TRBJ2-7	TGTGCCAGCAGTCACAGGGGTGCTCAATACCCCTACGAGCAGTACTTC	CASSHRGAQYPYEQYF
NA	TRBV18	TRBD1	TRBJ1-1	TGTGCCAGCTCACCACCGGCACAGGGGGTTCTTATGAACACTGAAGCTTTCTTT	CASSPPAQGVLMNTEAFF
few	TRBV10-3	TRBD2	TRBJ2-2	TGTGCCATCAGTGCGGAAATGGGCGGGAGCACCGGGGAGCTGTTTTTT	CAISAEMGGSTGELFF
many	TRBV5-1	NA	TRBJ2-1	TGCGCCAGCAGCGAGGTAGGCTCCTACAATGAGCAGTTCTTC	CASSEVGSYNEQFF
few	TRBV4-1	TRBD2	TRBJ2-1	TGCGCCAGCAGCCAAGATGAGGTTAGCGGGAGTCTCTACAATGAGCAGTTCTTC	CASSQDEVSGSLYNEQFF
NA	TRBV5-5	TRBD1	TRBJ1-2	TGTGCCAGCAGGGCAGGGGGCGGAGGCTATGGCTACACCTTC	CASRAGGGGYGYTF
few	TRBV2	NA	TRBJ1-3	TGTGCCAGCAGTGATACAGGCAGCTCTGGAAACACCATATATTTT	CASSDTGSSGNTIYF
many	TRBV2	NA	TRBJ1-5	TGTGCCAGCAAATTGACACAGGGTGTTCAGCCCCAGCATTTT	CASKLTQGVQPQHF
many	TRBV7-6	NA	TRBJ1-1	TGTGCCAGCAGCTCTAAAGGGCAGTCTTGTGCTTTCTTT	CASSSKGQSCAFF
NA	TRBV9	NA	TRBJ2-7	TGTGCCAGCGGGGTAGGGGTTAACTCCTACGAGCAGTACTTC	CASGVGVNSYEQYF
many	TRBV3-1	TRBD2	TRBJ2-1	TGTGCCAGCAGCCAAAGCGGGGGCAATTGGAATGAGCAGTTCTTC	CASSQSGGNWNEQFF
many	TRBV12-3/TRBV12-4	NA	TRBJ2-1	TGTGCCAGCAGGGAGAGAGACTACAATGAGCAGTTCTTC	CASRERDYNEQFF
few	TRBV4-1	TRBD2	TRBJ2-1	TGCGCCAGCAGCCCTGGGACTAGCGGGAACAGGGAGCAGTTCTTC	CASSPGTSGNREQFF
NA	TRBV5-1	TRBD1	TRBJ2-4	TGCGCCAGCACCCCGGGGCCGACAGGGGGCGAATATGCCAAAAACATTCAGTACTTC	CASTPGPTGGEYAKNIQYF
NA	TRBV18	TRBD1	TRBJ2-5	TGTGCCAGCTCACCGACAGGGGCGAAAGAGACCCAGTACTTC	CASSPTGAKETQYF
many	TRBV3-1	NA	TRBJ2-2	TGTGCCAGCAGTCAGCAGGGAGTCACCGGGGAGCTGTTTTTT	CASSQQGVTGELFF
few	TRBV5-1	TRBD1	TRBJ2-5	TGCGCCAGCAGCCCGGCGGGACAGGGACCCGGGACCGATAAAGAGACCCAGTACTTC	CASSPAGQGPGTDKETQYF
few	TRBV6-1	TRBD1	TRBJ2-2	TGTGCCAGCAGGGCCGGGACAGACCACACCGGGGAGCTGTTTTTT	CASRAGTDHTGELFF
NA	TRBV7-8	NA	TRBJ2-1	TGTGCCAGCAGCTTAGCTCAGACTAGTAGCTCCTACAATGAGCAGTTCTTC	CASSLAQTSSSYNEQFF
many	TRBV27	TRBD1	TRBJ1-2	TGTGCCAGCAGAACTTCAGGGGGCGACTTCTATGGCTACACCTTC	CASRTSGGDFYGYTF
few	TRBV20-1	TRBD2	TRBJ2-1	TGCAGTGCTAGGGATGTAACCACTAGCGGGAAGAATGAGCAGTTCTTC	CSARDVTTSGKNEQFF
NA	TRBV29-1	NA	TRBJ2-1	TGCAGCGTTGGAGGGTCGGCCGGATACAATGAGCAGTTCTTC	CSVGGSAGYNEQFF
many	TRBV6-5	NA	TRBJ1-2	TGTGCCAGCAGTTACGGGGCTGTACCTAAAGGGGGCTACACCTTC	CASSYGAVPKGGYTF
NA	TRBV6-1	TRBD1	TRBJ2-5	TGTGCCAGCCGTAAAGGGGGCGGAGAGACCCAGTACTTC	CASRKGGGETQYF
few	TRBV18	NA	TRBJ2-1	TGTGCCAGCTCACGCAACCGGGACAAGTTTACCTACAATGAGCAGTTCTTC	CASSRNRDKFTYNEQFF
few	TRBV7-2	NA	TRBJ1-4	TGTGCCAGCAAGCCCCGAGTAGGGGGTACTAATGAAAAACTGTTTTTT	CASKPRVGGTNEKLFF
few	TRBV20-1	TRBD1	TRBJ1-1	TGCAGTGCTCAACCAGGGGGAACTGAAGCTTTCTTT	CSAQPGGTEAFF
many	TRBV7-9	NA	TRBJ1-4	TGTGCCAGCAGCTTAGAAGGATTAGGAAATGAAAAACTGTTTTTT	CASSLEGLGNEKLFF
few	TRBV6-5	TRBD1	TRBJ2-7	TGTGCCAGCAGTTTACAGGGACAGTCCTACGAGCAGTACTTC	CASSLQGQSYEQYF
many	TRBV2	NA	TRBJ1-5	TGTGCCAGCAGTGAAAACCCCCAAGGACATCAGCCCCAGCATTTT	CASSENPQGHQPQHF
NA	TRBV24-1	NA	TRBJ1-1	TGTGCCACCAGTGATCGATACAGGGTGGCTGAAGCTTTCTTT	CATSDRYRVAEAFF
many	TRBV12-3/TRBV12-4	NA	TRBJ1-5	TGTGCCAGCAGTTTGAGTAGTGTTCAGCCCCAGCATTTT	CASSLSSVQPQHF
NA	TRBV7-2	TRBD2	TRBJ2-7	TGTGCCAGCAGCTTACAGCCTATTGGGGGGAGGGCCAGTCAGCAGTACTTC	CASSLQPIGGRASQQYF
few	TRBV12-3/TRBV12-4	NA	TRBJ2-1	TGTGCCAGCAGTCCCCGGGCCCGCTATGAGCAGTTCTTC	CASSPRARYEQFF
few	TRBV28	TRBD1	TRBJ1-2	TGTGCCAGCCGGGGACAGTTCTATGGCTACACCTTC	CASRGQFYGYTF
NA	TRBV28	NA	TRBJ2-1	TGTGCCAGCAGTCCCGATGTGGGAGGATCGGATGAGCAGTTCTTC	CASSPDVGGSDEQFF
few	TRBV27	NA	TRBJ1-5	TGTGCCAGCAGTTTGGAGGGCGGGATCGGCAATCAGCCCCAGCATTTT	CASSLEGGIGNQPQHF
many	TRBV3-1	NA	TRBJ2-7	TGTGCCAGCAGCCAAGTGACGGGCGAGCAGTACTTC	CASSQVTGEQYF
NA	TRBV29-1	NA	TRBJ2-2	TGCAGCGTTGACGGGGCCTCCACCGGGGAGCTGTTTTTT	CSVDGASTGELFF